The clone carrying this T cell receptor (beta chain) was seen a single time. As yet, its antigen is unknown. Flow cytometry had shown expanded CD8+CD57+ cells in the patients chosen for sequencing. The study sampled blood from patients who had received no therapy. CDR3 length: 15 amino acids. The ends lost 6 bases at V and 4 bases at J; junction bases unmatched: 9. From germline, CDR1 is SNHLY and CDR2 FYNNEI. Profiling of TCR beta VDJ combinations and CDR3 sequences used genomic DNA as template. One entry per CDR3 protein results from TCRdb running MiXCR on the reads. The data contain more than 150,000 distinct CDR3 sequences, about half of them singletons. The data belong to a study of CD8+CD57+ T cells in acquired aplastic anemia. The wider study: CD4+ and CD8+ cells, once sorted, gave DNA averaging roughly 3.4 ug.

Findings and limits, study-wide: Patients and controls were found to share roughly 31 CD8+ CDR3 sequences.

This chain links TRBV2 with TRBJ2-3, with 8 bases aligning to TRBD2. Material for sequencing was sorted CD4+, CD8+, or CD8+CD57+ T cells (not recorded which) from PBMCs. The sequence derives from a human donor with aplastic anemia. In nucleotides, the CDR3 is TGTGCCAGCAGAGAGAGCGGGAGTATTGCAGATACGCAGTATTTT. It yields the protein CASRESGSIADTQYF.